The 12 T cell receptor beta chains listed next were all sequenced from one sample in a study of PD-1 blockade in classical Hodgkin lymphoma. Sequencing used immunoSEQ multiplex PCR; TCRdb keeps in-frame clones, though not all of them. The sample records 40,000 to 65,000 clones, about nine tenths being singletons. As for time point: cycle 4 day 1 (C4D1), after more than five weeks of nivolumab. Every patient experienced relapse after autologous stem cell transplantation, and brentuximab vedotin exposure varied. The sample here was peripheral blood mononuclear cells (PBMCs), taken before the fourth cycle of nivolumab. The origin of the receptors is a human donor with classical Hodgkin lymphoma.

This chain connects TRBV10-1 to TRBJ2-3; D perhaps matches TRBD1 (6 bases). Per the germline V gene, CDR1 is WNHNN and CDR2 is SYGVQD (reference sequence). V lost 6 bases and J lost 6, with 13 bases in between. The CDR3 has 13 residues. The CDR3 DNA follows: TGCGCCAGCAGCAGCCGGGACAAGGATACGCAGTATTTT. Translation gives CASSSRDKDTQYF.

This sequence joins TRBV12-5 and TRBJ2-1, with D uncertain. CDR1 is LGHNT, CDR2 FRNRAP, per germline. The CDR3 runs 19 residues. V lost 2 bases and J lost 4, with 24 bases in between. Here the CDR3 DNA reads TGTGCTAGTGGTTTGCGGGTTTTAAAGTTCCTTTACCCTTACAATGAGCAGTTCTTC. Protein: CASGLRVLKFLYPYNEQFF.

The chain recombines TRBV11-1 with TRBJ1-2; no clear D gene. Germline CDR1 SGHAT, CDR2 FQDESV (reference sequence). Trimming shortened V by 3 bases and J by 0 bases, and 5 bases separated the two germline ends. The CDR3 length is 13 residues. CDR3 region: CASSFRTNYGYTF. DNA for the CDR3: TGTGCCAGCAGCTTCCGTACTAACTATGGCTACACCTTC. The full variable domain, its missing parts supplied by reference TRBV11-1 and TRBJ1-2, is EAEVAQSPRYKITEKSQAVAFWCDPISGHATLYWYRQILGQGPELLVQFQDESVVDDSQLPKDRFSAERLKGVDSTLKIQPAELGDSAMYLCASSFRTNYGYTFGSGTRLTVV.

The chain carries TRBV7-9 and TRBJ2-4; TRBD2 matches 12 bases. Germline V gene data show CDR1 as SEHNR and CDR2 as FQNEAQ (reference sequence). This CDR3 contains 16 residues. V lost 5 bases to trimming and J lost 2 bases; unmatched junction nucleotides: 4. The chain's CDR3 is CASSRGLAGTKNIQYF. CDR3 nucleotide sequence: TGTGCCAGCAGCCGAGGACTAGCGGGGACCAAAAACATTCAGTACTTC.

This chain links TRBV7-9 with TRBJ2-3; TRBD2 agrees at 15 bases. V gave up 6 bases and J gave up 0 bases; unmatched junction bases: 4. Germline V gives CDR1 SEHNR, CDR2 FQNEAQ (reference sequence). This CDR3 comprises 17 residues. The CDR3 nucleotides read TGTGCCAGCAGTCTGGGGACTAGCGGGAGGAGCACAGATACGCAGTATTTT. The encoded protein is CASSLGTSGRSTDTQYF.

This chain joins TRBV7-6 and TRBJ1-3, with D tentatively TRBD1 (5 bases). CDR1 SGHVS and CDR2 FNYEAQ come from the germline V gene. V was clipped by 5 bases and J by 1 base, with 15 bases between them. The CDR3 has 16 residues. Here the CDR3 DNA reads TGTGCCAGCAGCCAGGGTCCTGGGTATTCTGGAAACACCATATATTTT. Its translation: CASSQGPGYSGNTIYF.

This clone was picked up one time. The genes are TRBV5-6 and TRBJ2-3; 16 bases line up with TRBD2. There are 18 residues in the CDR3. The germline V gene encodes CDR1 SGHDT and CDR2 YYEEEE. V lost 5 bases and J lost 4; bases outside the gene matches: 10. CDR3 sequence (DNA): TGTGCCAGCAGTCAAATCATGGGGACTAGCGGGAGGGCAGATACGCAGTATTTT. Encoded protein: CASSQIMGTSGRADTQYF. Full variable domain (missing parts from reference TRBV5-6 and TRBJ2-3): DAGVTQSPTHLIKTRGQQVTLRCSPKSGHDTVSWYQQALGQGPQFIFQYYEEEERQRGNFPDRFSGHQFPNYSSELNVNALLLGDSALYLCASSQIMGTSGRADTQYFGPGTRLTVL.

The chain combines TRBV23-1 with TRBJ1-2; 9 bases align to TRBD1. TRBV23-1 is classed as an ORF, of uncertain function. This CDR3 comprises 15 residues. The J segment lost 4 bases and the V segment lost 10 bases, leaving 13 bases of the junction unmatched. CDR3 DNA: TGCGCCACCTTCCTCCCCAAGACAGGGGGCTATGGCTACACCTTC. Protein: CATFLPKTGGYGYTF.

The chain recombines TRBV11-1 with TRBJ2-7, with 11 bases that match TRBD2. Germline CDR1 reads SGHAT; CDR2 reads FQDESV (reference sequence). Trimming removed 2 bases from V and 5 bases from J; junction bases left unmatched: 11. This CDR3 contains 17 residues. The CDR3 is CASSLRTSGPGAHEQYF. DNA of the CDR3: TGTGCCAGCAGCTTAAGGACTAGCGGGCCGGGAGCCCACGAGCAGTACTTC.

This chain links TRBV7-2 with TRBJ2-1; 7 positions agree with TRBD1. The V and J ends lost 5 bases and 0 bases, in that order; junction bases with no gene match: 7. The germline V gene encodes CDR1 SGHTA and CDR2 FQGNSA. The CDR3 consists of 16 residues. The CDR3 DNA reads as TGTGCCAGCAGCACCTGGGACAGAGCCTCCTACAATGAGCAGTTCTTC. Translation gives CASSTWDRASYNEQFF.

The genes are TRBV7-2 and TRBJ2-2, with D tentatively TRBD2 (6 bases). Germline V CDR1 and CDR2: SGHTA, FQGNSA. The CDR3 covers 16 residues. Trimming cost V 2 bases and J 0 bases, with 10 bases left between them. In DNA form, the CDR3 reads TGTGCCAGCAGCTTAAGGGGCGGGGCGAACACCGGGGAGCTGTTTTTT. Amino acids: CASSLRGGANTGELFF.

This clone came up once. The chain links TRBV27 to TRBJ2-5; the match to TRBD2 covers 10 bases. There are 16 residues in the CDR3. With V trimmed by 2 bases and J by 2 bases, 5 bases remained unmatched. Per germline, CDR1 MNHEY and CDR2 SMNVEV (reference sequence). Written as DNA, the CDR3 is TGTGCCAGCAGTTTAATAGCGGGGGGACCACAAGAGACCCAGTACTTC. Translating it yields CASSLIAGGPQETQYF.